The 25 T cell receptor beta chains below were found in one sample sequenced in a study of blood T cell repertoires in COVID-19. Libraries were prepared by immunoSEQ multiplex PCR; TCRdb keeps only in-frame clonotypes and omits some of them. The sample contains some 450,000 clones, about 91% of which appear only once. Sequenced: peripheral blood. The receptors stem from a woman in her forties or fifties with COVID-19, enrolled during active disease.

This chain uses TRBV27 with TRBJ2-1; D is undetermined. Germline assignment: CDR1 MNHEY and CDR2 SMNVEV (reference sequence). The germline V and J ends were trimmed by 2 bases and 3 bases, with 11 bases remaining between them. CDR3 length: 15 residues. CDR3 residues: CASSLLPAGYNEQFF. CDR3 bases: TGTGCCAGCAGTTTACTCCCTGCAGGCTACAATGAGCAGTTCTTC.

This chain joins TRBV19 and TRBJ2-7; D perhaps matches TRBD2 (6 bases). Between the trimmed V and J ends, which lost 3 bases and 2 bases, there was a span of 17 bases. The CDR3 consists of 16 residues. Germline lookup yields CDR1 LNHDA and CDR2 SQIVND (reference sequence). The CDR3 region is CASSIWAERGTYEQYF. The CDR3 nucleotides are TGTGCCAGTAGTATCTGGGCGGAACGGGGGACCTACGAGCAGTACTTC.

The V gene is TRBV6-5, the J gene TRBJ2-7, with 7 bases fitting TRBD2. Trimming took 10 bases from V and 5 from J; bases not matched to a gene: 11. CDR3 length: 13 residues. Germline CDR1 is MNHEY and CDR2 is SVGAGI. CDR3 DNA: TGTGCCACCCTCAGAGGCGGGGGAGACGAGCAGTACTTC. Encoded protein: CATLRGGGDEQYF.

This sequence joins TRBV13 and TRBJ2-7; 9 positions agree with TRBD1. Unmatched junction bases numbered 3, after V lost 8 bases and J lost 4 bases. CDR3 size: 12 residues. The germline CDR1 and CDR2 sequences are PRHDT and FYEKMQ (reference sequence). CDR3 DNA: TGTGCCAGCGGGACAGGGCCTTACGAGCAGTACTTC. It translates to CASGTGPYEQYF. Drawing the rest from reference TRBV13 and TRBJ2-7, the complete variable domain is AAGVIQSPRHLIKEKRETATLKCYPIPRHDTVYWYQQGPGQDPQFLISFYEKMQSDKGSIPDRFSAQQFSDYHSELNMSSLELGDSALYFCASGTGPYEQYFGPGTRLTVT.

The V gene is TRBV6-6, the J gene TRBJ2-2, with D possibly being TRBD1 (6 bases). CDR1 MNHNY and CDR2 SVGAGI come from the germline V gene (reference sequence). The CDR3 contains 14 residues. Trimming left V 4 bases short and J 4 bases short, with 10 bases between. The CDR3 DNA follows: TGTGCCAGCAGTTTATCCAGGGGCACCGGGGAGCTGTTTTTT. This gives the protein CASSLSRGTGELFF.

Concerning this clone itself: This specimen includes other DNA sequences encoding the same CDR3. CDR3 protein: CASSTGQGRQPQHF. DNA of the CDR3: TGTGCCAGTAGTACCGGACAGGGAAGACAGCCCCAGCATTTT. The chain recombines TRBV19 with TRBJ1-5; TRBD1 aligns across 8 bases. V was clipped by 4 bases and J by 7 bases; unmatched bases: 6. The CDR3 extends over 14 amino acids. Per the germline V gene, CDR1 is LNHDA and CDR2 is SQIVND (reference sequence).

The V call is TRBV27, the J call TRBJ2-2; 9 positions match TRBD1. The germline V gene encodes CDR1 MNHEY and CDR2 SMNVEV (reference sequence). The CDR3 length is 16 residues. The trim removed 5 bases at V and 8 bases at J, leaving 12 bases unmatched. CDR3 nucleotide sequence: TGTGCCAGCAGTACCGGGACAGGGAAGAGGACTGGGGAGCTGTTTTTT. Translated: CASSTGTGKRTGELFF.

The V and J genes are TRBV5-5 and TRBJ2-7; 8 bases align to TRBD1. With 1 base clipped from V and 3 bases from J, the junction kept 6 bases outside the gene matches. This CDR3 contains 15 residues. The germline V gene encodes CDR1 SGHKS and CDR2 YYEKEE (reference sequence). The CDR3: CASSLLGQGLYEQYF. The CDR3 DNA reads TGTGCCAGCAGCTTGTTAGGACAGGGTCTCTACGAGCAGTACTTC.

The chain couples TRBV4-1 to TRBJ2-3, with TRBD2 matching 15 bases. V lost 4 bases and J lost 4; bases outside the gene matches: 12. The CDR3 length is 19 residues. The germline gives CDR1 MGHRA, CDR2 YSYEKL. CDR3 nucleotides: TGCGCCAGCAGCCTCGCCGGGACTAGCGGGGGGAAGGGGCCAGATACGCAGTATTTT. Translated: CASSLAGTSGGKGPDTQYF.

V and J are TRBV5-1 and TRBJ1-6; the D is unclear. Germline V lookup: CDR1 SGHRS, CDR2 YFSETQ. Trimming cost V 0 bases and J 8 bases, with 12 bases left between them. This CDR3 region has 15 residues. CDR3 region: CASSLGPTSDSPLHF. Here the CDR3 DNA reads TGCGCCAGCAGCTTGGGTCCGACATCGGATTCACCCCTCCACTTT.

The chain carries TRBV9 and TRBJ1-4; D not certain. Germline V gene data show CDR1 as SGDLS and CDR2 as YYNGEE. The CDR3 is made up of 15 amino acids. The V end lost 0 bases, the J end lost 8 bases, and 14 bases lay between the germline ends. The CDR3 loop reads CASSVGPGEWEKLFF. The CDR3 DNA is TGTGCCAGCAGCGTAGGTCCCGGTGAGTGGGAAAAACTGTTTTTT.

V is TRBV15 and J is TRBJ1-2, with D hard to call. The germline V gene has CDR1 LNHNV and CDR2 YYDKDF (reference sequence). The CDR3 runs to 15 residues. V dropped 0 bases and J dropped 4 bases, with 12 bases sitting between them. The CDR3 DNA follows: TGTGCCACCAGCAGAGATCTAGCGCAGGTCTATGGCTACACCTTC. It specifies CATSRDLAQVYGYTF.

The chain is built from TRBV6-5 and TRBJ1-2; D possibly corresponds to TRBD1 (6 bases). CDR1 is MNHEY and CDR2 is SVGAGI in the germline V gene. Trimming took 8 bases from V and 0 from J, leaving 13 bases between them. The CDR3 totals 14 residues. The CDR3, as DNA: TGTGCCAGCGGGTTGGGGGACACTAACTATGGCTACACCTTC. Its translation: CASGLGDTNYGYTF.

The V and J genes are TRBV3-1 (or the pseudogene TRBV3-2) and TRBJ1-1, with 8 bases fitting TRBD1. The CDR3 runs 14 residues. J lost 3 bases, V lost 4 bases, and 4 bases had no gene match. Germline CDR1 is LGHDT and CDR2 is YNNKEL (reference sequence). CDR3: CASSPLQGDTEAFF. The CDR3 DNA reads TGTGCCAGCAGCCCCCTACAGGGGGACACTGAAGCTTTCTTT.

The V call is TRBV7-6, the J call TRBJ1-1; 8 bases align to TRBD1. Per germline, CDR1 SGHVS and CDR2 FNYEAQ. This CDR3 spans 14 amino acids. J was trimmed by 5 bases and V by 1 base; bases with no gene match: 3. CDR3 sequence: CASSLGTGRTEAFF. Here the CDR3 DNA reads TGTGCCAGCAGCTTAGGGACAGGGAGGACTGAAGCTTTCTTT.

This clone was detected once. The gene calls are TRBV3-1 (or the pseudogene TRBV3-2) and TRBJ1-2; a weak D match, TRBD1 (5 bases). The CDR3 length is 13 residues. Trimming left V 1 base short and J 8 bases short, with 11 bases between. Germline V lookup: CDR1 LGHDT, CDR2 YNNKEL (reference sequence). CDR3 residues: CASSQGGRVGYTF. CDR3 coding DNA: TGTGCCAGCAGCCAAGGTGGCAGGGTCGGCTACACCTTC.

The V call is TRBV28, the J call TRBJ2-1; 9 bases align to TRBD2. Losses at the gene ends were 5 bases for V and 5 bases for J; bases not matched to a gene: 19. The CDR3 is made up of 19 amino acids. Germline V lookup: CDR1 MDHEN, CDR2 SYDVKM. CDR3 in DNA: TGTGCCAGCAGTGGGTTATTGGGTATAGGCGGGGGGGCCGACAATGAGCAGTTCTTC. Its translation: CASSGLLGIGGGADNEQFF.

The rearrangement uses TRBV5-1 and TRBJ1-2; TRBD1 might be the D (5 bases). Trimming left V 1 base short and J 2 bases short, with 12 bases between. The CDR3 spans 15 residues. Germline loops: CDR1 SGHRS, CDR2 YFSETQ. The CDR3 spells CASSLSTGGNYGYTF. CDR3 in DNA: TGCGCCAGCAGCTTGAGCACAGGTGGGAACTATGGCTACACCTTC.

The chain employs TRBV4-2 and TRBJ1-1; maybe TRBD1 (5 bases). Trimming took 4 bases from V and 2 from J, leaving 11 bases between them. The CDR3 is made up of 14 amino acids. The germline CDR1 and CDR2 sequences are LGHNA and YNFKEQ. The CDR3 loop reads CASSPRGVNTEAFF. CDR3 DNA sequence: TGTGCCAGCAGCCCTCGGGGGGTAAACACTGAAGCTTTCTTT.

V gene TRBV30 combines with J gene TRBJ1-1; 9 nucleotides line up with TRBD1. V dropped 3 bases and J dropped 4; count of bases not matched to a gene: 9. The CDR3 is 15 residues long. Germline CDR1 is GTSNPN and CDR2 is SVGIG (reference sequence). CDR3 sequence: CAWRRDRARTTEAFF. Here the CDR3 DNA reads TGTGCCTGGAGGCGGGACAGGGCAAGGACCACTGAAGCTTTCTTT.

The chain uses TRBV7-9 and TRBJ1-5; possibly TRBD1 for D (6 bases). Germline CDR1 SEHNR, CDR2 FQNEAQ (reference sequence). CDR3 size: 12 residues. V lost 1 base, J lost 9 bases, and 7 bases lay in between. This chain's CDR3 is CASSLEGGPQHF. In DNA, the CDR3 is TGTGCCAGCAGCTTAGAAGGGGGGCCCCAGCATTTT.

The chain combines TRBV5-1 with TRBJ2-3, with 7 bases fitting TRBD2. The ends lost 0 bases at V and 3 bases at J; junction bases unmatched: 13. Germline-derived CDR1 and CDR2 are SGHRS and YFSETQ. There are 18 residues in the CDR3. This chain's CDR3 is CASSLAMSTSVGTDTQYF. Written as DNA, the CDR3 is TGCGCCAGCAGCTTGGCCATGTCTACTAGCGTCGGAACAGATACGCAGTATTTT.

The gene calls are TRBV20-1 and TRBJ1-2; D uncertain. Trimming pared 3 bases from V and 0 bases from J, leaving 8 bases between. In germline, CDR1 is DFQATT, CDR2 SNEGSKA (reference sequence). The CDR3 is 13 amino acids. CDR3 sequence (DNA): TGCAGTGCTAGTCAAAGAGCTAACTATGGCTACACCTTC. Amino acids: CSASQRANYGYTF.

V gene TRBV4-1 combines with J gene TRBJ1-2, with D hard to call. Germline V gene lookup returns CDR1 MGHRA and CDR2 YSYEKL. With 5 bases removed from V and 6 bases from J, the gap between germline ends came to 19 bases. The CDR3 sequence is 15 residues long. The DNA for the CDR3 is TGCGCCAGCAGCAAAGGACGAATCGGGAGTCATGGCTACACCTTC. It is translated as CASSKGRIGSHGYTF.

The J gene is TRBJ1-5, the V gene TRBV28; 7 bases align to TRBD1. Germline values: CDR1 MDHEN, CDR2 SYDVKM. Germline trimming cut 4 bases from V and 3 bases from J; bases unmatched to any gene: 9. This CDR3 contains 16 residues. Here the CDR3 DNA reads TGTGCCAGCAGTTCCCTCCCACAGGGGAACAATCAGCCCCAGCATTTT. The encoded protein is CASSSLPQGNNQPQHF.